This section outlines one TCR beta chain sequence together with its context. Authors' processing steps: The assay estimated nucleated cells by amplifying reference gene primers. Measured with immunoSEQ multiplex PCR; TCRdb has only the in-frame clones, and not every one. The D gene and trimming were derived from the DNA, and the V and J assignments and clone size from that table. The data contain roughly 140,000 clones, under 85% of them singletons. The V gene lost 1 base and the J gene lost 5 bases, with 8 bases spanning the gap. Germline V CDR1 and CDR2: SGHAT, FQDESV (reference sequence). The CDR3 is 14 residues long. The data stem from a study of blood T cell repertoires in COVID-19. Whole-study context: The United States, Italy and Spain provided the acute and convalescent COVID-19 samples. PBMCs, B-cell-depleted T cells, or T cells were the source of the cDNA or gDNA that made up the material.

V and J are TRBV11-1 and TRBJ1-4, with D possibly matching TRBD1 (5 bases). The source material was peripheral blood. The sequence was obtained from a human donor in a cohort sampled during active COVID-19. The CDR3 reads CASSLGQTNEKLFF. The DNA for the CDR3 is TGTGCCAGCAGCTTAGGACAGACCAATGAAAAACTGTTTTTT.